This T cell receptor beta chain appears in the sequencing data of a study of control samples from healthy donors and cancer patients (dated by TCRdb to 2018 to 2021). Library method: the immunoSEQ multiplex PCR assay. Not all clones reach the TCRdb copy of this immuneACCESS table, which keeps in-frame sequences only. Checked studies attribute under half of the gap to unresolved V genes and leave the rest unexplained. Counted in this sample were 100,000 to 150,000 clones; 87% of them appeared once. The top ten clones comprise around 3% of the sample. Turning to this clone: Which antigen it targets is not known. No base qualities exist here, and no much larger clone lies one base off it.

CDR1 SGHRS and CDR2 YFSETQ were looked up in the germline V gene. The CDR3 starts with the cysteine, ends with the phenylalanine, and has 14 residues. The retained sequence is limited to the CDR3, 42 bases, with the frame set at the first base. Trimming costs V 0 bases and J 2 bases, and their ends lie 7 bases apart. The TCR was taken from a man aged 55 to 69 in good health. The V and J segments used are TRBV5-1 and TRBJ2-3, with the identity of the D gene unclear. The sample was blood. The DNA is as follows: TGCGCCAGCAGCTTGGATCTCAACACAGATACGCAGTATTTT. It translates as CASSLDLNTDTQYF.